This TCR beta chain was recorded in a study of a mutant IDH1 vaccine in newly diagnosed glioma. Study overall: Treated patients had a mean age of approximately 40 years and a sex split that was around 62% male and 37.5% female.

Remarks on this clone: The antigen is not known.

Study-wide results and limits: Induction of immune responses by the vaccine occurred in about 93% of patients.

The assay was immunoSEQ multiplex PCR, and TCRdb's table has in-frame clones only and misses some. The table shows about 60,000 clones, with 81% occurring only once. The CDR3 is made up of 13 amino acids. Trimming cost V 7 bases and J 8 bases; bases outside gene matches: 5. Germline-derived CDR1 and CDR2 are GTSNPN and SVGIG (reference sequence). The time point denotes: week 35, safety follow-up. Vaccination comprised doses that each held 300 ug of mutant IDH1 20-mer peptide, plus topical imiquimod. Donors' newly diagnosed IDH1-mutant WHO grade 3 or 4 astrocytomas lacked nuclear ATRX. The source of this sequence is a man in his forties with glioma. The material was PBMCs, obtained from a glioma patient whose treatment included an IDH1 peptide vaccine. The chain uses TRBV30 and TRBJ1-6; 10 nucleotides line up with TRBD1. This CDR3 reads CAFRDRGDSPLHF. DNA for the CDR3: TGTGCCTTCCGGGACAGGGGAGATTCACCCCTCCACTTT.